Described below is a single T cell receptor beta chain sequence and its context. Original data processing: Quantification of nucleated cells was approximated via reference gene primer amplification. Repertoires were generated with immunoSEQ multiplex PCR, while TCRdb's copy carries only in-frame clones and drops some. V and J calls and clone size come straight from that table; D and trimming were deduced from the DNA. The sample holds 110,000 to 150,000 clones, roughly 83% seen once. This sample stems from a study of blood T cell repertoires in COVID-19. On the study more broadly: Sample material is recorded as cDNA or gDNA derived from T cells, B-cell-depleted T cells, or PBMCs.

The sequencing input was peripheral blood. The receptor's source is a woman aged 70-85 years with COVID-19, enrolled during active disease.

CDR3: CASTGDRGKTDTQYF. In nucleotides, the CDR3 is TGTGCCAGCACCGGGGACAGGGGGAAAACAGATACGCAGTATTTT. The rearrangement links TRBV9 to TRBJ2-3; TRBD1 agrees at 11 bases. Trimming cost V 6 bases and J 3 bases; bases outside gene matches: 6. Germline loops: CDR1 SGDLS, CDR2 YYNGEE. The CDR3 is made up of 15 amino acids.